This TCR beta chain was captured in a study of shared clonotypes between healthy human individuals (TCRdb year 2020). In terms of the full investigation: A couple of women and a few men aged 18 to 49 years were included in the cohort. To estimate repertoire size and how much clonotype sharing occurs between individuals, the study deeply sequenced the blood TCR repertoires of several healthy adults. Leukapheresis yielded between about 0.85 and 10 billion PBMCs per donor. Libraries were prepared and TCR repertoires were sequenced by different laboratories using diverse techniques, in order to increase sequencing depth and limit assay-specific biases. Per donor, three plates each were used for CD4 naive and CD4 memory, two for CD8 naive, and one for CD8 memory.

For the CD8 naive samples, CD45RO-negative cells were positively selected for CCR7, yielding a CD45RA+CCR7+ population from which TemRA cells were excluded. Donors were healthy HIV-negative adults with no recently reported acute infections or vaccinations. Every donor was a Caucasian adult living in Nashville, Tennessee, USA. After blood collection by leukapheresis, PBMCs were isolated using Ficoll-Histopaque density gradient centrifugation and then cryopreserved in the vapor phase of liquid nitrogen. Purity and quantity of every magnetically sorted T cell population were checked by analytical flow cytometry. From each sorted fraction, genomic DNA was isolated and quantified by UV absorbance on a Nanodrop 2000c. Results the study describes overall, beyond this receptor: Sampling was restricted to blood, and TCR repertoires in tissues likely differ from the TCR repertoires found in blood. Compared with non-shared clonotypes, clonotypes shared by all four sorted-subset donors had higher generation probabilities. Naive subsets generally had larger estimated clonotype richness than memory subsets. Incomplete sequencing was indicated by rarefaction of sorted-subset datasets, despite the large sequencing depth. Based on pairwise subsampling, the degree of clonotype sharing among donors was expected to be affected by sequencing depth. Across four donors, approximately 4.9% of naive CD4, around 3.5% of naive CD8, around 2.1% of memory CD4, and around 0.4% of memory CD8 clonotypes were shared. Because the study included a small number of donors, the genetic and exposure-history diversity represented was limited.

The sample holds a few counts of this clone. Its specific antigen is unknown. Nothing much larger sits one base from this clone, and base qualities are not available. Using the deep immunoSEQ assay, TCR CDR3 regions were amplified from genomic DNA by multiplex PCR. Extracted genomic DNA from each cell subset was spread evenly across all wells of several immunoSEQ 96-well plates, with each plate serving as a replicate. Each replicate PCR for sorted subsets received 200 ng genomic DNA, equal to roughly 33,000 T cell genomes. Purified libraries were quantified with a Qubit 3.0 fluorometer, sized on a Bioanalyzer 2100, and re-quantified with the KAPA Library Quantification kit. A separate single-read 150-cycle Illumina NextSeq 550 flow cell was used to sequence each immunoSEQ 96-well plate. Per the authors' processing: Because the immunoSEQ output included only junctional sequences and no quality scores, the filtering could not be the same as the filtering used for full-length reads. Sequences were annotated with PyIR, a Python wrapper for IgBLAST v1.9, using IMGT germline references to assign V/J genes and CDR3. Reads were filtered out if the reads had weak V/J assignments (E-value above 1e-6), no CDR3, stop codons, out-of-frame junctions, or ambiguous translated residues. V3J clonotypes were defined as sequences sharing an identical inferred V gene, J gene, and CDR3 amino acid sequence. The percentage overlap between two repertoires was calculated by dividing the number of shared unique clonotypes by the size of the smaller repertoire. Repertoire richness was assessed with RTK rarefaction, the Chao1 estimator, and Recon v2.1 estimates of unobserved clonotypes. Generation probabilities were computed with OLGA for all TCRbeta clonotypes obtained by the gDNA method from a handful of donors. The table comes from immuneACCESS by way of TCRdb, which keeps in-frame sequences with V and J called. Part of the clones is missing from these tables; in studies checked, under half for an unresolved V gene and the rest for unknown reasons. V, J and clone size derive from that table, while D and trimming were established from the DNA sequence. The sample table shows about 2.1 million clones, and 93% are seen once. Jointly, the top ten make up roughly 1.8% of the sample.

Sequences were obtained from naive CD8+ T cells from PBMCs. The sample's cell subset or site label, in plain terms: CD45RA+CCR7+. The clonotype originates from a man younger than 35 in good health. Some clones in this sample may be carry-over from other donors' samples.

The CDR3 corresponds to CSVVGWRDSPETEAFF. At the DNA level, the sequence is TGCAGCGTTGTGGGGTGGCGGGACAGCCCCGAAACTGAAGCTTTCTTT. The V and J segments used are TRBV29-1 and TRBJ1-1; 7 bases in the junction line up with TRBD1. V lost 4 bases and J lost 5 bases, and the count of bases not matched to a germline gene is 16. The germline V gene supplies CDR1 SQVTM and CDR2 ANQGSEA. The CDR3 covers 16 residues, taking in both the cysteine and the phenylalanine. Only CDR3 DNA remains: 48 bases, in frame from the first base.